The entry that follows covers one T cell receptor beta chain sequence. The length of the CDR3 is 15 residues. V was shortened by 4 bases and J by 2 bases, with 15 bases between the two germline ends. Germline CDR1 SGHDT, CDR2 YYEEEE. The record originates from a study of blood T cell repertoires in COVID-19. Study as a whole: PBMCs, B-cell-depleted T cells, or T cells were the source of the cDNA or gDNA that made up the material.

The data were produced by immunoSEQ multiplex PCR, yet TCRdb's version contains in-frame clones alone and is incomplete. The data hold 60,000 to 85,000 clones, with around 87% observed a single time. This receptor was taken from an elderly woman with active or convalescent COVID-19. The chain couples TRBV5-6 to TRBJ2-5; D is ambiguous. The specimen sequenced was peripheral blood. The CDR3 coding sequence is TGTGCCAGCAGCCCTCTCCTCGCAGGACAAGAGACCCAGTACTTC. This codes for CASSPLLAGQETQYF.